Listed below are T cell receptor beta chains from one sample, sequenced in a study of post-analysis software for immune sequencing data. TCRdb re-analysed the PCR reads in MiXCR, keeping a single row per CDR3 protein. The sample has about 560,000 distinct CDR3 sequences, 44% seen once. The sequenced sample was blood. Source of these receptors: a girl between 10 and 17 years old with multiple sclerosis. Each CDR3 is given without its conserved first and last residue. Clone size appears in some rows only: once, few, many, or a class for an expanded clone.

v_gene,j_gene,abundance,CDR3aa
TRBV5-1,.,.,ASSLLAGEGEQY
TRBV12-3/TRBV12-4,TRBJ1-4,.,ASSGQGALAGEKLF
TRBV10-3,TRBJ2-7,many,AITDRETDEQY
TRBV29-1,TRBJ2-2,few,SARGITGELF
TRBV2,TRBJ1-2,.,ASLGQGPGYT
TRBV5-1,TRBJ2-1,.,ASSLAPAGVAF
TRBV20-1,.,.,SARDGDRGHEQY
TRBV12-3/TRBV12-4,TRBJ1-2,.,ASSPDRGFGGT
TRBV12-3/TRBV12-4,TRBJ1-1,.,ASRPGSDTEAF
TRBV20-1,TRBJ2-7,.,SGEWAEKQY
TRBV5-5,TRBJ1-5,.,ASSRDFDNQPQH
TRBV7-8,TRBJ2-3,.,ASTLHGYFTDAQY
TRBV12-3/TRBV12-4,TRBJ1-1,.,ASSLLGRDTEAF
TRBV5-4,TRBJ1-2,.,ASSPSDRREYGYT
TRBV20-1,TRBJ2-3,.,SASSDSGVDTQY
TRBV7-2,TRBJ2-4,.,ASSSLPLLLAKSIQY
TRBV20-1,TRBJ2-2,.,SASPGGQGAGGELF
TRBV10-3,TRBJ1-4,.,AISGGGGREKLF
TRBV5-1,TRBJ1-5,few,ASSWTPSQPQH
TRBV5-1,TRBJ2-2,.,ASSMGLARATGELF
TRBV18,TRBJ2-1,.,ASSPSGQGQYNEQF
TRBV29-1,TRBJ1-6,few,SVRQGSGSPLH
TRBV11-2,TRBJ2-7,.,ASSPGLDHYEQY
TRBV24-1,TRBJ2-7,many,ATSDPLTYEQY
TRBV3-1,TRBJ2-1,.,ASSSLLGLAGGGEQF
TRBV20-1,TRBJ2-3,.,SARRDRGKDTQY
TRBV7-8,TRBJ2-1,few,ASSLGQANRNEQF
TRBV20-1,TRBJ2-1,.,SATGAGRSYNEQF
TRBV5-1,TRBJ2-3,.,ASSLARLAGFGLPTDTQY
TRBV4-2,TRBJ2-3,.,ASSQGRGLYTDTQY
TRBV9,TRBJ1-5,few,ASSVSNSNQPQH
TRBV12-3/TRBV12-4,TRBJ2-7,few,ASRRESSYEQY
TRBV12-3/TRBV12-4,TRBJ2-7,few,ASSPLGAYEQY
TRBV12-3/TRBV12-4,TRBJ1-2,.,ASSPYRGTANYGYT
TRBV3-1,TRBJ2-3,.,ASSQDGRVRDTQY